The 32 T cell receptor beta chains below were found in one sample sequenced in a study of regulatory T cells in long-lasting Graves disease. Building the TCR beta libraries relied on iRepertoire HTBI primers, and CDR3 regions underwent Arm-PCR. TCRdb analysed the multiplex PCR reads with MiXCR anew, one entry per CDR3 protein. The repertoire has around 400,000 distinct CDR3 sequences, around a sixth of them found once; the top ten carry 22%. The sample's time point: newly diagnosed GD, antithyroid drugs for less than 3 months. RNA extracted from PBMCs served as the sequencing template. Sequenced material: peripheral blood mononuclear cells (PBMCs), taken at new diagnosis, from a patient treated with antithyroid drugs. The origin of the receptors is a female donor with Graves disease.

Many counts were recorded for this clonotype. The chain links TRBV7-2 to TRBJ2-1; 7 bases match TRBD2. The V segment lost 5 bases and the J segment 8 bases; nucleotides outside the gene matches: 12. The CDR3 covers 15 residues. CDR1 and CDR2 from the germline V gene are SGHTA and FQGNSA. For the CDR3, the DNA is TGTGCCAGCAGCCCCGGGACTACGCTCCGCTATGAGCAGTTCTTC. Translating gives CASSPGTTLRYEQFF. The full variable domain, completed using reference TRBV7-2 and TRBJ2-1, is GAGVSQSPSNKVTEKGKDVELRCDPISGHTALYWYRQSLGQGLEFLIYFQGNSAPDKSGLPSDRFSAERTGGSVSTLTIQRTQQEDSAVYLCASSPGTTLRYEQFFGPGTRLTVL.

This clonotype was detected many times. This rearrangement joins TRBV5-1 to TRBJ1-1, with D unresolved. Trimming left V 3 bases short and J 0 bases short, with 18 bases between. The CDR3 extends over 17 amino acids. CDR1 SGHRS and CDR2 YFSETQ come from the germline V gene. The CDR3 coding sequence is TGCGCCAGCAGCTCTACGGCGATGGAGATTTTGAACACTGAAGCTTTCTTT. Translation: CASSSTAMEILNTEAFF.

This clonotype has ten or more counts. The rearrangement links TRBV9 to TRBJ1-2; possible D gene TRBD1, 6 bases. Looked up from germline, CDR1 is SGDLS and CDR2 is YYNGEE. Trimming shortened V by 3 bases and J by 7 bases, and 19 bases separated the two germline ends. This CDR3 has 15 residues. The CDR3 DNA is TGTGCCAGCAGCGGCGGGACAACCTGGGGGTCTGGCTACACCTTC. This translates into CASSGGTTWGSGYTF.

The sample holds many counts of this clonotype. CDR3 sequence reads: CASSRAGWADEAFF. The CDR3 nucleotides read TGTGCCAGCAGCCGGGCTGGGTGGGCGGATGAAGCTTTCTTT. This sequence joins TRBV7-3 and TRBJ1-1; D is unclear. Looked up from germline, CDR1 is SGHTA and CDR2 is FQGTGA. This CDR3 is built from 14 residues. V shed 5 bases and J shed 7 bases, with 17 bases lying between them.

This clonotype showed up many times. The chain combines TRBV12-3 or TRBV12-4 with TRBJ2-4, with a tentative D call TRBD2 (6 bases). The V end lost 6 bases, the J end lost 0 bases, and 9 bases lay between the germline ends. The CDR3 runs to 14 residues. CDR3 DNA: TGTGCCAGCAGCCCGGGACTAGCCAAAAACATTCAGTACTTC. Its translation: CASSPGLAKNIQYF.

This clonotype was observed at least ten times. V gene TRBV7-2 combines with J gene TRBJ1-2, with a weak D call TRBD1 (5 bases). Trimming removed 3 bases at V and 4 bases at J, with 9 bases between. The CDR3 length is 13 residues. Germline CDR1 SGHTA, CDR2 FQGNSA. Here the CDR3 reads CASSLTASYGYTF. The CDR3 DNA is TGTGCCAGCAGCTTGACAGCCTCCTATGGCTACACCTTC.

Many counts were recorded for this clonotype. The chain links TRBV27 to TRBJ1-1; D unclear. Trimming left V 5 bases short and J 0 bases short, with 7 bases between. In germline, CDR1 is MNHEY, CDR2 SMNVEV (reference sequence). CDR3 length equals 13 residues. The CDR3 nucleotides are TGTGCCAGCAGTGACTCGCTGAACACTGAAGCTTTCTTT. Its protein product is CASSDSLNTEAFF.

This clonotype was counted a few times. V usage is TRBV6-1 and J usage is TRBJ2-3; D tentatively reads TRBD1 or TRBD2 (5 bases each). This CDR3 is 17 amino acids long. V shed 5 bases and J shed 4 bases, with 22 bases lying between them. Germline values: CDR1 MNHNS, CDR2 SASEGT. The CDR3 here is CASSPNTSGARADTQYF. In nucleotides, the CDR3 is TGTGCCAGCAGTCCCAATACCTCCGGGGCCCGGGCAGATACGCAGTATTTT.

The V and J genes are TRBV30 and TRBJ1-5, with a tentative D call TRBD1 (5 bases). Per germline, CDR1 GTSNPN and CDR2 SVGIG (reference sequence). The V and J ends lost 0 bases and 0 bases respectively, with 12 bases between them. The CDR3 is made up of 16 amino acids. The CDR3 region is CAWSVAGFLSNQPQHF. The CDR3 DNA reads as TGTGCCTGGAGTGTAGCAGGGTTCCTTAGCAATCAGCCCCAGCATTTT. Full variable domain (rest looked up from reference TRBV30 and TRBJ1-5): SQTIHQWPATLVQPVGSPLSLECTVEGTSNPNLYWYRQAAGRGLQLLFYSVGIGQISSEVPQNLSASRPQDRQFILSSKKLLLSDSGFYLCAWSVAGFLSNQPQHFGDGTRLSIL.

This clonotype appeared many times. The chain links TRBV27 to TRBJ1-2; D is unclear. Germline V gives CDR1 MNHEY, CDR2 SMNVEV (reference sequence). V lost 2 bases and J 0 bases, leaving 4 bases between the germline ends. The CDR3 loop spans 13 amino acids. CDR3 DNA sequence: TGTGCCAGCAGTTTAACATCTAACTATGGCTACACCTTC. Its translation is CASSLTSNYGYTF.

The rearrangement links TRBV29-1 to TRBJ2-2; 11 bases line up with TRBD2. The ends lost 5 bases at V and 4 bases at J; junction bases unmatched: 6. CDR1 and CDR2 (germline): SQVTM, ANQGSEA. This CDR3 is 15 amino acids long. The CDR3 DNA reads TGCAGCGTTCCCGGACTAGCGGGTGGCACCGGGGAGCTGTTTTTT. Translating gives CSVPGLAGGTGELFF.

In its sample, this clonotype was seen many times. The chain joins TRBV2 to TRBJ1-1; no firm D call. V dropped 4 bases and J dropped 3 bases, with 9 bases sitting between them. There are 13 residues in the CDR3. CDR1 and CDR2 from the germline V gene are SNHLY and FYNNEI. The CDR3 loop reads CASSVGSYTEAFF. CDR3 bases: TGTGCCAGCAGTGTCGGGTCTTACACTGAAGCTTTCTTT.

This clonotype was counted a few times. The chain employs TRBV20-1 and TRBJ1-1, with no clear D. CDR1 is DFQATT, CDR2 SNEGSKA, per germline (reference sequence). CDR3 length: 13 residues. Between the trimmed V and J ends, which lost 2 bases and 7 bases, there was a span of 14 bases. CDR3 amino acids: CSARPLLNHEAFF. In DNA form, the CDR3 reads TGCAGTGCTAGACCGCTCTTAAACCATGAAGCTTTCTTT.

This clonotype was seen a few times. A read error is possible here, since a much larger clone lies one base away. V gene TRBV20-1 combines with J gene TRBJ2-3; 8 nucleotides align to TRBD2. The CDR3 runs 15 residues. After removal of 4 bases from V and 5 bases from J, the junction contained 11 bases not matched to a gene. CDR1 is DFQATT and CDR2 is SNEGSKA in the germline V gene (reference sequence). This CDR3 is CSATGGVSSRDTQYF. DNA for the CDR3: TGCAGTGCTACGGGGGGGGTATCTAGTAGAGATACGCAGTATTTT.

The CDR3 DNA is TGTGCCAGCAGCTTAGCGCTCCAGCGGGAATCAGATACGCAGTATTTT. Its protein product is CASSLALQRESDTQYF. The genes are TRBV7-6 and TRBJ2-3, with TRBD2 matching 7 bases. V dropped 0 bases and J dropped 4; count of bases not matched to a gene: 7. CDR1 and CDR2 from the germline V gene are SGHVS and FNYEAQ. This CDR3 has 16 residues.

The rearrangement uses TRBV11-2 and TRBJ2-3; TRBD1 matches at 8 bases. Germline CDR1 is SGHAT and CDR2 is FQNNGV. With V trimmed by 4 bases and J by 5 bases, 5 bases remained unmatched. The CDR3 totals 14 residues. The CDR3 coding sequence is TGTGCCAGCAGCTCACAGGGGGGCAAAGATACGCAGTATTTT. Protein: CASSSQGGKDTQYF.

This clonotype occurred a few times. The chain uses TRBV7-3 and TRBJ2-2, with TRBD2 identical over 13 bases. J was trimmed by 1 base and V by 5 bases; bases with no gene match: 7. CDR1 is SGHTA, CDR2 FQGTGA, per germline. This CDR3 has 18 amino acids. CDR3 region: CASSHGLAGDLNTGELFF. CDR3 sequence (DNA): TGTGCCAGCAGCCATGGACTAGCGGGAGACTTGAACACCGGGGAGCTGTTTTTT.

This clonotype was seen once. The J gene is TRBJ2-7, the V gene TRBV12-3 or TRBV12-4; 9 bases are shared with TRBD1. The CDR3 runs to 13 residues. V shed 5 bases and J 5 bases; nucleotides not matched to a gene: 4. The CDR3 loop reads CASSGTGRNEQYF. The CDR3 DNA follows: TGTGCCAGCAGTGGGACAGGGCGGAACGAGCAGTACTTC.

This clonotype was recorded many times. This rearrangement joins TRBV20-1 to TRBJ1-2; D gene uncertain. V lost 1 base, J lost 4 bases, and 10 bases lay in between. CDR1 is DFQATT and CDR2 is SNEGSKA in the germline V gene (reference sequence). This CDR3 contains 13 residues. CDR3 nucleotide sequence: TGCAGTGCTAGAGTGGCAGCCGGCTATGGCTACACCTTC. This gives the protein CSARVAAGYGYTF.

Notes on this clonotype: A much larger clone is a single base away; this may be a read error. No conserved phenylalanine or tryptophan ends this CDR3, so it is likely a read error. The rearrangement links TRBV7-2 to TRBJ2-7, with TRBD1 matching over 8 bases. The CDR3 covers 14 residues. After removal of 8 bases from V and 4 bases from J, the junction contained 10 bases not matched to a gene. Germline-derived CDR1 and CDR2 are SGHTA and FQGNSA. The CDR3 coding sequence is TGTGCCAGCGGAACCGGGACAGGTTCTTACGAGCAGTACCTC. This sequence encodes CASGTGTGSYEQYL.

This rearrangement joins TRBV27 to TRBJ2-7; D is ambiguous. V was pared by 6 bases and J by 3 bases, with 9 bases between. The CDR3 is 12 amino acids. Germline CDR1 reads MNHEY; CDR2 reads SMNVEV (reference sequence). CDR3 nucleotide sequence: TGTGCCAGCAGCCCCCTGGGCTACGAGCAGTACTTC. Protein: CASSPLGYEQYF.

This clonotype was counted ten times or more. The chain combines TRBV2 with TRBJ1-5; no reliable D call. Germline V CDR1 and CDR2: SNHLY, FYNNEI. The CDR3 consists of 18 residues. Between the trimmed V and J ends, which lost 5 bases and 0 bases, there was a span of 20 bases. CDR3: CASSKTRIGTYSNQPQHF. The CDR3 nucleotides read TGTGCCAGCAGTAAAACAAGGATAGGCACCTATAGCAATCAGCCCCAGCATTTT.

Notes on this clonotype: A read error may account for a junction end that differs from germline. This chain uses TRBV7-2 with TRBJ2-6; the D gene is possibly TRBD1 (6 bases). Germline V gene data show CDR1 as SGHTA and CDR2 as FQGNSA. This CDR3 contains 19 residues. CDR3 in amino acids: CACSPLPGGGSRGANVLTF. The CDR3 bases are TGTGCCTGCAGCCCTCTCCCTGGGGGCGGTTCTCGGGGGGCCAACGTCCTGACTTTC.

J is TRBJ1-2 and V is TRBV9; 10 positions match TRBD1. CDR3 length: 18 amino acids. With 0 bases clipped from V and 3 bases from J, the junction kept 11 bases outside the gene matches. Looked up from germline, CDR1 is SGDLS and CDR2 is YYNGEE. The CDR3 loop reads CASSVEGGQGNGDYGYTF. CDR3 nucleotide sequence: TGTGCCAGCAGCGTAGAAGGGGGACAGGGGAACGGCGACTATGGCTACACCTTC.

As to this clonotype: A much larger clonotype is one base distant, so this may be a read error. The chain combines TRBV12-3 or TRBV12-4 with TRBJ2-5; TRBD2 matches at 8 bases. Trimming removed 8 bases from V and 5 bases from J; junction bases left unmatched: 13. The CDR3 extends over 15 amino acids. CDR3 nucleotides: TGTGCCAGCGCGGGACTAGGGGGGCTTGGGGAGACCCAGTACTTC. Protein product: CASAGLGGLGETQYF.

There are many counts of this clonotype. The V call is TRBV12-3 or TRBV12-4, the J call TRBJ2-1; 7 positions agree with TRBD2. The CDR3 is 14 amino acids. V dropped 6 bases and J dropped 7; count of bases not matched to a gene: 9. The CDR3 here is CASRALAGVNEQFF. CDR3 nucleotides: TGTGCCAGCAGGGCTTTGGCGGGAGTGAATGAGCAGTTCTTC.

This clonotype was counted many times. The genes are TRBV20-1 and TRBJ1-5; TRBD1 might be the D (6 bases). Trimming left V 6 bases short and J 4 bases short, with 13 bases between. Looked up from germline, CDR1 is DFQATT and CDR2 is SNEGSKA (reference sequence). The CDR3 extends over 13 amino acids. The CDR3 region has the DNA TGCAGTGCCCATTACGACAGGAATCAGCCCCAGCATTTT. Translated, it gives CSAHYDRNQPQHF.

The table lists this clonotype with a few counts. This chain links TRBV12-3 or TRBV12-4 with TRBJ2-2; weak D call: TRBD2 (5 bases). The V and J ends lost 6 bases and 6 bases respectively, with 8 bases between them. CDR3 size: 12 residues. The CDR3 DNA reads as TGTGCCAGCAGCTCGGAGGCCGGGGAGCTGTTTTTT. Its protein is CASSSEAGELFF.

With regard to this clonotype: A read error may explain this, as a much larger clone is one base away. The chain employs TRBV3-1 and TRBJ1-1, with D perhaps matching TRBD1 (5 bases). This CDR3 spans 16 amino acids. CDR1 LGHDT and CDR2 YNNKEL come from the germline V gene (reference sequence). In DNA form, the CDR3 reads TGTGCCAGCAGCCATCCCCAGGGCCGGGGGAACACTGTAGCTTTCTTT. Its translation: CASSHPQGRGNTVAFF.

There are a few counts of this clonotype. J is TRBJ1-5 and V is TRBV10-3; D gene uncertain. The CDR3 runs 13 residues. Per the germline V gene, CDR1 is ENHRY and CDR2 is SYGVKD. Trimming removed 6 bases from V and 7 bases from J, with 13 bases in between. The CDR3 DNA reads as TGTGCCATCAGGGCCTTTTCGGGACAGCCCCAGCATTTT. As protein: CAIRAFSGQPQHF.

The chain uses TRBV3-1 and TRBJ2-7, with 13 bases aligning to TRBD2. J gave up 5 bases and V 4 bases, and 2 bases lay outside the gene matches. In germline, CDR1 is LGHDT, CDR2 YNNKEL (reference sequence). This CDR3 is 14 amino acids long. The CDR3 loop is CASSPTSGRNEQYF. The CDR3 bases are TGTGCCAGCAGCCCGACTAGCGGGAGGAACGAGCAGTACTTC.

The rearrangement links TRBV9 to TRBJ1-4; possibly TRBD1 for D (6 bases). CDR3 size: 15 residues. Germline V CDR1 and CDR2: SGDLS, YYNGEE. V was trimmed by 3 bases and J by 4 bases, leaving 13 bases between them. The CDR3 bases are TGTGCCAGCAGCGAGACAGGTACCAGTAATGAAAAACTGTTTTTT. It translates to CASSETGTSNEKLFF.